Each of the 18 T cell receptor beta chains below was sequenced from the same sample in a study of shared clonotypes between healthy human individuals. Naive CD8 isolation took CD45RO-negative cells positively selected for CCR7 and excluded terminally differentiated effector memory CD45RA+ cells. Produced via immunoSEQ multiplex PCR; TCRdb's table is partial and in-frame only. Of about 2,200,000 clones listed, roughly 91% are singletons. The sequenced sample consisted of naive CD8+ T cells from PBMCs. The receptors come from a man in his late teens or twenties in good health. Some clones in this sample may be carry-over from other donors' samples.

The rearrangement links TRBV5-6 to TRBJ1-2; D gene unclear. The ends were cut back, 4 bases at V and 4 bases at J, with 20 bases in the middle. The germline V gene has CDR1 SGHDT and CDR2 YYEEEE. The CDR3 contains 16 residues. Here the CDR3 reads CASSPGGRRILYGYTF. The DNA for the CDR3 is TGTGCCAGCAGCCCCGGTGGCCGTCGGATTCTCTATGGCTACACCTTC.

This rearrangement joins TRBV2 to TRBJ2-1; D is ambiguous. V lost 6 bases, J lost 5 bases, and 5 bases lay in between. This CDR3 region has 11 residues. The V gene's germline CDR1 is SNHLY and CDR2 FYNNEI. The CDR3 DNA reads TGTGCCAGCAGACTCGACAATGAGCAGTTCTTC. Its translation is CASRLDNEQFF.

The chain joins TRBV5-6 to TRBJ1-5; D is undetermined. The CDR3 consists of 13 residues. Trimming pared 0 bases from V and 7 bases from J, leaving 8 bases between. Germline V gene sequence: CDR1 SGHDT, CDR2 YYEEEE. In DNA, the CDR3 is TGTGCCAGCAGCTTGGGGGTCAGCCAGCCCCAGCATTTT. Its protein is CASSLGVSQPQHF.

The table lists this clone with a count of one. The CDR3 reads CASSVGPGNYEQYF. As DNA, the CDR3 is TGTGCCAGCAGCGTGGGCCCGGGGAACTACGAGCAGTACTTC. The chain carries TRBV9 and TRBJ2-7, with a weak D call TRBD2 (5 bases). CDR1 is SGDLS and CDR2 is YYNGEE in the germline V gene. V was shortened by 2 bases and J by 3 bases, with 12 bases between the two germline ends. The CDR3 is 14 residues long.

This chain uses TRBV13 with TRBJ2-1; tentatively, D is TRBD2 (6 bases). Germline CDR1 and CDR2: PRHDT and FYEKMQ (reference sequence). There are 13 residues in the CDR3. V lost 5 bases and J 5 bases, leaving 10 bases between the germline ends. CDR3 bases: TGTGCCAGCAGCCAAGGACTAAACAATGAGCAGTTCTTC. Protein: CASSQGLNNEQFF.

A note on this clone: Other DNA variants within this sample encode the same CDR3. Here the CDR3 reads CASSIGGSEQFF. The CDR3 DNA reads as TGTGCCAGTAGTATCGGTGGTAGCGAGCAGTTCTTC. This chain joins TRBV19 and TRBJ2-1; no definite D call. Trimming took 3 bases from V and 10 from J, leaving 10 bases between them. The V gene's germline CDR1 is LNHDA and CDR2 SQIVND (reference sequence). There are 12 residues in the CDR3.

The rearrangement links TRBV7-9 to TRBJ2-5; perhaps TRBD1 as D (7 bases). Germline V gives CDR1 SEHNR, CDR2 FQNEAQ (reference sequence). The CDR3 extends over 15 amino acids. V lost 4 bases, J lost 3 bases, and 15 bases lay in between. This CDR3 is CASSSRQGLEETQYF. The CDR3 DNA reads TGTGCCAGCAGCTCTAGACAGGGACTGGAAGAGACCCAGTACTTC.

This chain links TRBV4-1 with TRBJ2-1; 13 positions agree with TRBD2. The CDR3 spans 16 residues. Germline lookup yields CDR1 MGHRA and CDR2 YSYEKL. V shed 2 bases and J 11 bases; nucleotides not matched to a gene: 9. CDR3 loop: CASSQKSGLAGTQQFF. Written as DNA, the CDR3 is TGCGCCAGCAGCCAAAAATCGGGACTAGCGGGAACCCAGCAGTTCTTC.

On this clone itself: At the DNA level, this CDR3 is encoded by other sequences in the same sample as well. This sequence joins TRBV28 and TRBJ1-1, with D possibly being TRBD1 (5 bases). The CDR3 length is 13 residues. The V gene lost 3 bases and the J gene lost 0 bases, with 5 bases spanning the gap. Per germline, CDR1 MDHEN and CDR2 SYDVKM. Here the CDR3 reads CASSLTVNTEAFF. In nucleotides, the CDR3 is TGTGCCAGCAGTTTGACAGTGAACACTGAAGCTTTCTTT.

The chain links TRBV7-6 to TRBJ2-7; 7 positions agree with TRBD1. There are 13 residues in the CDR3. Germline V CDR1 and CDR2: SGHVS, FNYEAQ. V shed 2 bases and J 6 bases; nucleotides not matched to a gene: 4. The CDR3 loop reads CASSLKRGREQYF. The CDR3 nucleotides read TGTGCCAGCAGCTTAAAAAGGGGGCGCGAGCAGTACTTC.

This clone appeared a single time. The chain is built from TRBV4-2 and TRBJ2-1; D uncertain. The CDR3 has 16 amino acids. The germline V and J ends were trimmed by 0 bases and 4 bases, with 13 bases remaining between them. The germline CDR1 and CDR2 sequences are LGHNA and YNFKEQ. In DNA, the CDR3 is TGTGCCAGCAGCCAAGATGTCCCCACTGGATACAATGAGCAGTTCTTC. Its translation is CASSQDVPTGYNEQFF.

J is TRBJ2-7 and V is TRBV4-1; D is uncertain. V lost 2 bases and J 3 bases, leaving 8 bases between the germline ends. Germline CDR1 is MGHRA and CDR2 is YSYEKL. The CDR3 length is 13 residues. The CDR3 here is CASSQRMDYEQYF. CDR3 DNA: TGCGCCAGCAGCCAAAGGATGGACTACGAGCAGTACTTC.

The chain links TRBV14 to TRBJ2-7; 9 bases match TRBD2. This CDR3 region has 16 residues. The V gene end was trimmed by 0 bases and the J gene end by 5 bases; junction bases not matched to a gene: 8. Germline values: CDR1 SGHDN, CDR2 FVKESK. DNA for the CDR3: TGTGCCAGCAGCCAAGAGAGGCTAGCGGGAACCCACGAGCAGTACTTC. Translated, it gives CASSQERLAGTHEQYF.

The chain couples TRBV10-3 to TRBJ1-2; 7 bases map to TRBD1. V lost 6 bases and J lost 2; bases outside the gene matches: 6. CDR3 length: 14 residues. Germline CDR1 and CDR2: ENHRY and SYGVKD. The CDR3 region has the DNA TGTGCCATCAGCCCACAGGGGAAGAACTATGGCTACACCTTC. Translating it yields CAISPQGKNYGYTF.

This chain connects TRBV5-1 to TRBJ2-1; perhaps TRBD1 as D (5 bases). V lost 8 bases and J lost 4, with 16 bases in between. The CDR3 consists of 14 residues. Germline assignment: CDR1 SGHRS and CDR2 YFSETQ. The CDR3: CARPGGQKYNEQFF. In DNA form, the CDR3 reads TGCGCCAGGCCAGGCGGACAAAAATACAATGAGCAGTTCTTC.

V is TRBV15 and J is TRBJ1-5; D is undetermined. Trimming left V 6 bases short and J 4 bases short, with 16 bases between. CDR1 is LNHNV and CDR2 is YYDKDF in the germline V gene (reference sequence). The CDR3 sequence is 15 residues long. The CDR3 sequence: CATRAEGEGNQPQHF. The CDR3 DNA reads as TGTGCCACCAGAGCTGAGGGTGAAGGGAATCAGCCCCAGCATTTT. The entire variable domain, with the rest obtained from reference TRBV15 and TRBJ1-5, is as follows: DAMVIQNPRYQVTQFGKPVTLSCSQTLNHNVMYWYQQKSSQAPKLLFHYYDKDFNNEADTPDNFQSRRPNTSFCFLDIRSPGLGDTAMYLCATRAEGEGNQPQHFGDGTRLSIL.

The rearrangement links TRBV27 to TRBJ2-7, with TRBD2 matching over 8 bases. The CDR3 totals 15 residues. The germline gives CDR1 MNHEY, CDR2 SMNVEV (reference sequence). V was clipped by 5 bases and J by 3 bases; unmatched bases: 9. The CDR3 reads CASSETSAAFYEQYF. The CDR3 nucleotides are TGTGCCAGCAGTGAGACTAGCGCGGCATTCTACGAGCAGTACTTC.

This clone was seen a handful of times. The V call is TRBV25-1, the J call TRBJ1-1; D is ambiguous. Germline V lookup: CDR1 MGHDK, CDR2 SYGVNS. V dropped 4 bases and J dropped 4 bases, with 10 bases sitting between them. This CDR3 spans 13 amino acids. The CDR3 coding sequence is TGTGCCAGCAGTGGTCGTTCGGGCACTGAAGCTTTCTTT. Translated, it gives CASSGRSGTEAFF. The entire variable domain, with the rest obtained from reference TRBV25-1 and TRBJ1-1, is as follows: EADIYQTPRYLVIGTGKKITLECSQTMGHDKMYWYQQDPGMELHLIHYSYGVNSTEKGDLSSESTVSRIRTEHFPLTLESARPSHTSQYLCASSGRSGTEAFFGQGTRLTVV.